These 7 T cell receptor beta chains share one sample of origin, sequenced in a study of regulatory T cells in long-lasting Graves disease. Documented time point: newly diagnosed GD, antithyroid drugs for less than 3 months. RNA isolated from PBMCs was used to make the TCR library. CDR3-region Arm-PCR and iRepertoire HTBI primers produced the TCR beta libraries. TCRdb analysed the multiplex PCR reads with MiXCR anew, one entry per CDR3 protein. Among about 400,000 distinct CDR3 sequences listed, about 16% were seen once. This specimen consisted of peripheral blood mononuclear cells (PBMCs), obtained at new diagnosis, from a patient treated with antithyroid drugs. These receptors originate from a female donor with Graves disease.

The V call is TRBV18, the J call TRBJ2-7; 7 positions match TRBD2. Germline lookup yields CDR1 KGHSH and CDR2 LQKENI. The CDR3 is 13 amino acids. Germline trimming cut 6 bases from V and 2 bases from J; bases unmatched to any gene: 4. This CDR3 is CASSQSGTYEQYF. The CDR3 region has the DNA TGTGCCAGCTCCCAAAGCGGGACCTACGAGCAGTACTTC.

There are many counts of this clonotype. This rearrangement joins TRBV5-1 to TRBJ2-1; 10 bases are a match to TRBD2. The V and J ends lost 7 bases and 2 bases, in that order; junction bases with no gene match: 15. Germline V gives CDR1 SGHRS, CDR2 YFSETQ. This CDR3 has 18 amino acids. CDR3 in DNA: TGCGCCAGCGGTCAATGGGCTAGCGGGAGTCGGACCTACAATGAGCAGTTCTTC. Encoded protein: CASGQWASGSRTYNEQFF.

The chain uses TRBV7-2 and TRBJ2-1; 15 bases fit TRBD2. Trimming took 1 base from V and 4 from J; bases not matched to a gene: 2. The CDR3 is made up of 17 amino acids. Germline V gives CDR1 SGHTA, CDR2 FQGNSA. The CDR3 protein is CASSLGTSGRGYNEQFF. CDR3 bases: TGTGCCAGCAGCTTAGGGACTAGCGGGAGGGGATACAATGAGCAGTTCTTC.

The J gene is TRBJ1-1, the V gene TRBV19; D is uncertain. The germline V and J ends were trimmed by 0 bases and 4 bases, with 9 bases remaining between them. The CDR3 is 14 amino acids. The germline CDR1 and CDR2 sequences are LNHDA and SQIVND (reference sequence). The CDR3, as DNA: TGTGCCAGTAGTATAGAGAGGTCGGGCACTGAAGCTTTCTTT. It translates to CASSIERSGTEAFF.

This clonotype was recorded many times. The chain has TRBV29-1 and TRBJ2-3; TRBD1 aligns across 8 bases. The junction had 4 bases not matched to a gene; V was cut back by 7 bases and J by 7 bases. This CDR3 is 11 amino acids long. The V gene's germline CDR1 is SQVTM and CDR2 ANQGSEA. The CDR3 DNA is TGCAGCGCGGGGACAGGCAATACGCAGTATTTT. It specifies CSAGTGNTQYF.

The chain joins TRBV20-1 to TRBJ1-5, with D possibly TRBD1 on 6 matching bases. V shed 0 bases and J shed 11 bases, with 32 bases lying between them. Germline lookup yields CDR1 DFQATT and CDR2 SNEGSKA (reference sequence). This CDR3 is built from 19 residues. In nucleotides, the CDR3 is TGCAGTGCTAGAGATCCTCTTCGGAGGGGCCCAGCGAAGGGGGTAGCCCAGCATTTT. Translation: CSARDPLRRGPAKGVAQHF.

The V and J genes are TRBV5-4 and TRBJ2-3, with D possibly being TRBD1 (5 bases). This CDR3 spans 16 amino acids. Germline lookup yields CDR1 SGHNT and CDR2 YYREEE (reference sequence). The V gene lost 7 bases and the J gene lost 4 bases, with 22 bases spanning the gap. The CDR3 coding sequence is TGTGCCAGCCTCCCTGGGGCGGCTGGGGCAGCAGATACGCAGTATTTT. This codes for CASLPGAAGAADTQYF.